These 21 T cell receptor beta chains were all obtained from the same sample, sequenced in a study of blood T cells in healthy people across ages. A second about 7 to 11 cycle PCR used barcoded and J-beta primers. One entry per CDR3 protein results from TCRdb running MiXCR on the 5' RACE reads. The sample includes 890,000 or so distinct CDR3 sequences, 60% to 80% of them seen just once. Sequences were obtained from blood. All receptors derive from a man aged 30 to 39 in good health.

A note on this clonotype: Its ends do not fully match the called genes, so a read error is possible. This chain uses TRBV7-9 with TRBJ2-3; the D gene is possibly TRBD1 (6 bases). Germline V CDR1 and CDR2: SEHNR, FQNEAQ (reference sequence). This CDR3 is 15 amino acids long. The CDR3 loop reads CASTLGQPSTDTQYF. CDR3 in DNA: TGTGCCAGCACCTTAGGACAGCCTAGCACAGATACGCAGTATTTT. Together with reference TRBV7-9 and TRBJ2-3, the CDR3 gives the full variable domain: DTGVSQNPRHKITKRGQNVTFRCDPISEHNRLYWYRQTLGQGPEFLTYFQNEAQLEKSRLLSDRFSAERPKGSFSTLEIQRTEQGDSAMYLCASTLGQPSTDTQYFGPGTRLTVL.

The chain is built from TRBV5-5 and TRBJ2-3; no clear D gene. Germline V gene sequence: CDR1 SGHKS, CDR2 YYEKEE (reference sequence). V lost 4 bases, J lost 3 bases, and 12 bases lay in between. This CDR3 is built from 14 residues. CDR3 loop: CASSPLPETDTQYF. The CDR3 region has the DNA TGTGCCAGCAGCCCTTTACCTGAAACAGATACGCAGTATTTT.

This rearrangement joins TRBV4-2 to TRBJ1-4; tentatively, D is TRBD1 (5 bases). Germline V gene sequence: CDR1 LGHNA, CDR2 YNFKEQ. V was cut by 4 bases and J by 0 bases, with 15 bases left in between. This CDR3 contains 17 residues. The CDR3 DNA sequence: TGTGCCAGCAGCCCCATCTCGGGGGGTGCAACTAATGAAAAACTGTTTTTT. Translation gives CASSPISGGATNEKLFF.

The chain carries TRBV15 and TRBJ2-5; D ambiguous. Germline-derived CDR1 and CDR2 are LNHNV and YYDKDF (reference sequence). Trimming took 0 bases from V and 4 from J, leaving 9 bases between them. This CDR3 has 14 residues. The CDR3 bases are TGTGCCACCAGCAGAGATGATTCAGGAGAGACCCAGTACTTC. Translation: CATSRDDSGETQYF. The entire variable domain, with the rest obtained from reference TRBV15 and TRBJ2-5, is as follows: DAMVIQNPRYQVTQFGKPVTLSCSQTLNHNVMYWYQQKSSQAPKLLFHYYDKDFNNEADTPDNFQSRRPNTSFCFLDIRSPGLGDTAMYLCATSRDDSGETQYFGPGTRLLVL.

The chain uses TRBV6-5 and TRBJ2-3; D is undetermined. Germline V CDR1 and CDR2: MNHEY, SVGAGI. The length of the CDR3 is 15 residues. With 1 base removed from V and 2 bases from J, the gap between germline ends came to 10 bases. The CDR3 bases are TGTGCCAGCAGTTACTATAGGGATCCCACAGATACGCAGTATTTT. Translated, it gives CASSYYRDPTDTQYF.

The CDR3 DNA reads TGCGCCAGCAGAGTAGCCCCCGGCACAGATACGCAGTATTTT. Translating gives CASRVAPGTDTQYF. The chain joins TRBV5-1 to TRBJ2-3; no reliable D call. Germline V gene data show CDR1 as SGHRS and CDR2 as YFSETQ. V gave up 5 bases and J gave up 1 base, with 11 bases separating them. CDR3 length equals 14 residues.

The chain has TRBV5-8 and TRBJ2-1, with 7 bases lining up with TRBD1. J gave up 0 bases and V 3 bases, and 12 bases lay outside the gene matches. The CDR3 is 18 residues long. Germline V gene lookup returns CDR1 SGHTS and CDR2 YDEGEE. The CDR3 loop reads CASSSGTVIISSYNEQFF. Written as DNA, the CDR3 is TGTGCCAGCAGCTCCGGGACAGTAATTATTAGCTCCTACAATGAGCAGTTCTTC.

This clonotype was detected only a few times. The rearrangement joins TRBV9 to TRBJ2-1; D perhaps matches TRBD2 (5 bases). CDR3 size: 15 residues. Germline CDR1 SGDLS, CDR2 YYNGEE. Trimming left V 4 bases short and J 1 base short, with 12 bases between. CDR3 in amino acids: CASSSVAWSYNEQFF. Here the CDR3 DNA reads TGTGCCAGCAGCTCTGTAGCGTGGTCCTACAATGAGCAGTTCTTC.

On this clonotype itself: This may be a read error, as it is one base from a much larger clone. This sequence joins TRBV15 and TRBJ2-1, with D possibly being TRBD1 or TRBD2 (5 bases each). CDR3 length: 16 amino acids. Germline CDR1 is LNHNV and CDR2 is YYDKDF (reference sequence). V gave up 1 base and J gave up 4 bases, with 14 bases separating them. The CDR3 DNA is TGTGCCACCAGCAGAGGAGGGGCGGTAACTTACAATGAGCAGTTCTTC. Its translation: CATSRGGAVTYNEQFF.

CDR3 sequence (DNA): TGCGCCAGCAGCTCGGCCGGGACTAGCGGACGACCCTACGAGCAGTACTTC. It encodes CASSSAGTSGRPYEQYF. V usage is TRBV5-1 and J usage is TRBJ2-7, with TRBD2 matching 11 bases. J lost 2 bases, V lost 3 bases, and 10 bases had no gene match. Germline CDR1 reads SGHRS; CDR2 reads YFSETQ. This CDR3 contains 17 residues.

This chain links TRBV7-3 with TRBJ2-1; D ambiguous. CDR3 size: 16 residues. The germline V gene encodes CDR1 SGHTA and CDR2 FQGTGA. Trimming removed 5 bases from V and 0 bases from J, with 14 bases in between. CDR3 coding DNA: TGTGCCAGCAGCCCCCAGAGCCTAAGCTCCTACAATGAGCAGTTCTTC. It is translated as CASSPQSLSSYNEQFF.

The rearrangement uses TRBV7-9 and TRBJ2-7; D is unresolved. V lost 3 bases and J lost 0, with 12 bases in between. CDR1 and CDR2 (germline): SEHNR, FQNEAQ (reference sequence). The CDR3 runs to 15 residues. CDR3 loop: CASSFGHRISYEQYF. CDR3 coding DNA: TGTGCCAGCAGCTTCGGCCACCGGATCTCCTACGAGCAGTACTTC.

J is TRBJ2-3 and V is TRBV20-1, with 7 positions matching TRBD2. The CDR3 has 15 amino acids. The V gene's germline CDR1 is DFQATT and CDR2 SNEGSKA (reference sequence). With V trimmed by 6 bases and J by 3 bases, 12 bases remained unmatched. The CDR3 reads CSATALAGWTDTQYF. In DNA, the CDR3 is TGCAGTGCCACCGCCTTAGCGGGCTGGACAGATACGCAGTATTTT.

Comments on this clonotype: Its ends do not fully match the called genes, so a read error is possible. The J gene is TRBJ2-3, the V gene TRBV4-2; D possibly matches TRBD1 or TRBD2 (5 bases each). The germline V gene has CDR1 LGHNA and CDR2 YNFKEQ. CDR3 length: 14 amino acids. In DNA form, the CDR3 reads TGTGCCAGCAGCGAGGGGATCCGCACAGATACACAGTATTTT. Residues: CASSEGIRTDTQYF.

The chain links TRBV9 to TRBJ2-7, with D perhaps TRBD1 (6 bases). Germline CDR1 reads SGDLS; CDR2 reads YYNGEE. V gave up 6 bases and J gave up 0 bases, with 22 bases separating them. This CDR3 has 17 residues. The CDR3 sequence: CASNPTGPGPISYEQYF. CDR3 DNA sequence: TGTGCCAGCAATCCCACAGGGCCGGGGCCCATCTCCTACGAGCAGTACTTC. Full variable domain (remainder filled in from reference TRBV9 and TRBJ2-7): DSGVTQTPKHLITATGQRVTLRCSPRSGDLSVYWYQQSLDQGLQFLIQYYNGEERAKGNILERFSAQQFPDLHSELNLSSLELGDSALYFCASNPTGPGPISYEQYFGPGTRLTVT.

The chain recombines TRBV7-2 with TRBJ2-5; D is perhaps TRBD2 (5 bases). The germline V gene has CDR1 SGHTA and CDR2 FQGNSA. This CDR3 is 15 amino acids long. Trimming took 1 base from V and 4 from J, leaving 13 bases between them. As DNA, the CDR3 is TGTGCCAGCAGCTTAGATACGGGAATGGGAGAGACCCAGTACTTC. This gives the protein CASSLDTGMGETQYF.

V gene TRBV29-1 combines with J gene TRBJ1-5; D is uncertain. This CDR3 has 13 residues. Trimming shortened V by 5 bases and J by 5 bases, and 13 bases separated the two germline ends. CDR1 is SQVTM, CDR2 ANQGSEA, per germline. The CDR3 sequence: CSVRLSADQPQHF. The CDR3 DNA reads TGCAGCGTTCGGCTCTCGGCAGATCAGCCCCAGCATTTT.

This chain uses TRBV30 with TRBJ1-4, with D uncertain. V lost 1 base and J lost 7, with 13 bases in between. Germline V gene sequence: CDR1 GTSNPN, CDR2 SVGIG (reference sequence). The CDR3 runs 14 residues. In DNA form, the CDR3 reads TGTGCCTGGAGTGCGCGGCAACACCCTGAAAAACTGTTTTTT. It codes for CAWSARQHPEKLFF.

The CDR3: CASSPTSPSPIGFEQYF. In nucleotides, the CDR3 is TGTGCCAGCAGCCCGACTAGTCCGAGCCCCATTGGTTTCGAGCAGTACTTC. The V and J genes are TRBV7-9 and TRBJ2-7, with D possibly TRBD2 on 6 matching bases. This CDR3 contains 17 residues. Germline V gene sequence: CDR1 SEHNR, CDR2 FQNEAQ (reference sequence). Trimming cost V 5 bases and J 6 bases, with 26 bases left between them.

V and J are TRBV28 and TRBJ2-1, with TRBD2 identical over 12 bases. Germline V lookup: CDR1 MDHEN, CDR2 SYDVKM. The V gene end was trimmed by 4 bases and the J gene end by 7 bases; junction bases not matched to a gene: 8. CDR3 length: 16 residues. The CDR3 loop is CASSSPSGGAANEQFF. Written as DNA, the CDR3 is TGTGCCAGCAGTTCTCCTAGCGGGGGGGCGGCAAATGAGCAGTTCTTC.

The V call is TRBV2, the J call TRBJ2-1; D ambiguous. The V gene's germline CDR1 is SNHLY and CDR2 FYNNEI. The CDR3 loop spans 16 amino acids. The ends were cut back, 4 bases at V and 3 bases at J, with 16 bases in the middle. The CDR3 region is CASSAQTGGHYNEQFF. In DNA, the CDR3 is TGTGCCAGCAGTGCCCAGACGGGCGGTCACTACAATGAGCAGTTCTTC.